This TCR beta chain was sequenced for a study of T cells after yellow fever vaccination. For the study at large: Fractions containing few cells were prepared with SMART-Seq v4 Ultra Low Input. General observations from the study: Compared with primary, the secondary response was weaker and peaked at day 5, not 15. Sorted repertoires could include abundant contaminating clonotypes from bulk cells.

In making TCR cDNA, 5'RACE template switching added a universal primer site and UMIs to it. TCRdb passed the 5' RACE reads through MiXCR, listing each CDR3 protein once. The top ten hold around an eighth of the sample, which has hundreds of thousands of distinct CDR3 sequences, roughly 19% seen once. The junction had 7 bases not matched to a gene; V was cut back by 4 bases and J by 4 bases. Germline V gives CDR1 DFQATT, CDR2 SNEGSKA (reference sequence). The CDR3 is 14 amino acids. Details on this clonotype: Its antigen remains unknown.

The sample here was PBMCs, taken 15 days after the yellow fever booster vaccination. The chain recombines TRBV20-1 with TRBJ2-3; 8 nucleotides match TRBD1. The sequence came from a man aged 25 to 40 who received the YFV17D yellow fever vaccine. CDR3 sequence: CSATVTGGPDTQYF. CDR3 DNA sequence: TGCAGTGCTACTGTTACAGGGGGGCCAGATACGCAGTATTTT.